These T cell receptor beta chains were read from a single sample in a study of early T cells in non-severe SARS-CoV-2 infection. TCRdb used MiXCR to reprocess the 5' RACE reads, holding one entry per CDR3 protein. Of approximately 99,000 distinct CDR3 sequences detected, about 12% appear once; the ten largest clones hold less than 3.5%. The sequencing input was whole blood. These receptors all stem from an adult who was a healthcare worker with PCR-confirmed SARS-CoV-2 infection or an uninfected control (not recorded which). The CDR3 runs from the conserved cysteine through the conserved F or W. A D gene is named only where the DNA matches it firmly. The size of a clone is reported for some rows only, either as once, few or many, or as a class for expanded clones.

TRBD2 TRBJ2-2 TRBV7-8 many TGTGCCAGCAGCTTGAGACTAGCGGGCACCGGGGAGCTGTTTTTT CASSLRLAGTGELFF
TRBD2 TRBJ2-5 TRBV5-1 many TGCGCCAGCAGCTTGGGACTAGCGGGAGGAGAGACCCAGTACTTC CASSLGLAGGETQYF
- TRBJ2-4 TRBV18 few TGTGCCAGCTCCCCCGGGTGGGGGCAGGAAAACATTCAGTACTTC CASSPGWGQENIQYF
TRBD2 TRBJ2-7 TRBV11-3 many TGTGCCAGCAGCCTGGGGTCGGGGGGAGAGGAGCAGTACTTC CASSLGSGGEEQYF
- TRBJ2-3 TRBV7-3 - TGTGCCAGCAGCTCAGTAGGGGGGCTCAGCCCGTTCACAGATACGCAGTATTTT CASSSVGGLSPFTDTQYF
- TRBJ1-1 TRBV6-6 - TGTGCCAGCAGTTACGGGGGCACTGAAGCTTTCTTT CASSYGGTEAFF
- TRBJ2-3 TRBV7-8 - TGTGCCAGCAGCCCCCAGGTTGGGGACCCCACAGATACGCAGTATTTT CASSPQVGDPTDTQYF
- TRBJ1-3 TRBV29-1 - TGCAGCGTTCCAGCTGGAAACACCATATATTTT CSVPAGNTIYF
- TRBJ1-1 TRBV5-1 - TGCGCCAGCAGCCCCCTCCCGGCCCAAGAAGCTTTCTTT CASSPLPAQEAFF
- TRBJ1-5 TRBV19 few TGTGCCAGTAGTATTGGTGGCTCCGGGGCGAGCAATCAGCCCCAGCATTTT CASSIGGSGASNQPQHF
- TRBJ2-7 TRBV7-7 few TGTGCTAGCAGCTTCGAGCAGTACTTC CASSFEQYF
- TRBJ2-7 TRBV7-3 few TGTGCCAGCAGCCGCGAGGGGCCCCAATCCTACGAGCAGTACTTC CASSREGPQSYEQYF
- TRBJ2-5 TRBV7-6 - TGTGCCAGCAGCTTCATCACAGGGTCGGGAGAGACCCAGTACTTC CASSFITGSGETQYF
- TRBJ2-7 TRBV12-3/TRBV12-4 many TGTGCCAGCAGCAACTCAGGGGACTCCTACGAGCAGTACTTC CASSNSGDSYEQYF
TRBD1 TRBJ2-7 TRBV6-1 - TGTGCCAGCAGTGCGGGACAGGGGTTCTACGAGCAGTACTTC CASSAGQGFYEQYF
TRBD1 TRBJ2-2 TRBV29-1 many TGCAGCGTGGGGACAGCCACCGGGGAGCTGTTTTTT CSVGTATGELFF
- TRBJ2-3 TRBV7-8 many TGTGCCAGCCGCCTTGGGCCAGGGCTGTCCACAGATACGCAGTATTTT CASRLGPGLSTDTQYF
- TRBJ2-2 TRBV20-1 - TGCAGTGCTAGGAGGACCGGGACATCGAACACCGGGGAGCTGTTTTTT CSARRTGTSNTGELFF
TRBD2 TRBJ2-1 TRBV27 once TGTGCCAGCAGGGATATAGCGGGAGCCAATGAGCAGTTCTTC CASRDIAGANEQFF
- TRBJ1-2 TRBV30 few TGTGCCTGGAGGAGAGAGACCTATGGCTACACCTTC CAWRRETYGYTF
- TRBJ1-1 TRBV6-1 - TGTGCCAGCAGCCAGGGGTTGCGGGCTTTCTTT CASSQGLRAFF
- TRBJ2-1 TRBV18 few TGTGCCAGCTCACCCGCGGGGGCTGAGCAGTTCTTC CASSPAGAEQFF